A single sample is the source of the 25 T cell receptor beta chains below, sequenced in a study of shared clonotypes between healthy human individuals. The table came from immunoSEQ multiplex PCR; TCRdb's copy has only in-frame clones and leaves some out. The sample yields about 1.1 million clones, around 77% seen once. The material sequenced was memory CD4+ T cells from PBMCs. Subset here: CD45RA-negative fraction. The source of these receptors is a man aged 18-30 years in good health. Some clones in this sample may be carry-over from other donors' samples.

V usage is TRBV6-6 and J usage is TRBJ2-2; TRBD2 matches at 9 bases. CDR1 and CDR2 from the germline V gene are MNHNY and SVGAGI (reference sequence). This CDR3 is built from 15 residues. The junction had 5 bases not matched to a gene; V was cut back by 3 bases and J by 6 bases. CDR3 sequence reads: CASSYRLAGPGELFF. CDR3 DNA: TGTGCCAGCAGTTATAGGCTAGCGGGACCCGGGGAGCTGTTTTTT.

The rearrangement joins TRBV30 to TRBJ2-2; D is unresolved. The CDR3 spans 12 residues. Germline values: CDR1 GTSNPN, CDR2 SVGIG (reference sequence). V was clipped by 7 bases and J by 1 base, with 7 bases between them. CDR3 region: CASPLNTGELFF. The CDR3 DNA reads TGTGCCTCTCCGCTGAACACCGGGGAGCTGTTTTTT.

The gene calls are TRBV6-1 and TRBJ1-5, with D maybe TRBD1 (5 bases). Germline CDR1 and CDR2: MNHNS and SASEGT. V was shortened by 4 bases and J by 4 bases, with 26 bases between the two germline ends. The CDR3 consists of 19 residues. Here the CDR3 DNA reads TGTGCCAGCAGTGTTTGGGGTACGGGGGTTTTGTTCGCTAATCAGCCCCAGCATTTT. It codes for CASSVWGTGVLFANQPQHF.

This clone was detected once. The chain joins TRBV5-1 to TRBJ2-7; unclear D gene. This CDR3 is built from 14 residues. Trimming cost V 0 bases and J 6 bases, with 13 bases left between them. Germline-derived CDR1 and CDR2 are SGHRS and YFSETQ. The CDR3 protein is CASSLAIHISEQYF. CDR3 nucleotide sequence: TGCGCCAGCAGCTTGGCCATCCACATATCCGAGCAGTACTTC.

The genes are TRBV28 and TRBJ2-3; the match to TRBD2 covers 11 bases. The CDR3 has 14 residues. V gave up 5 bases and J gave up 5 bases; unmatched junction bases: 3. Germline V gene data show CDR1 as MDHEN and CDR2 as SYDVKM. The CDR3 region has the DNA TGTGCCAGCAGTCCCACTAGCGGGAGAGATACGCAGTATTTT. Translation: CASSPTSGRDTQYF.

The chain carries TRBV6-5 and TRBJ2-7; D is possibly TRBD2 (5 bases). V lost 8 bases and J lost 13, with 18 bases in between. The CDR3 is 11 residues long. Germline V gene lookup returns CDR1 MNHEY and CDR2 SVGAGI. Written as DNA, the CDR3 is TGTGCCAGCGGCCTCGGGAATGCGGTATACTTC. It encodes CASGLGNAVYF.

This chain connects TRBV5-1 to TRBJ1-3; maybe TRBD1 (5 bases). The CDR3 consists of 16 residues. Trimming shortened V by 0 bases and J by 4 bases, and 14 bases separated the two germline ends. Germline loops: CDR1 SGHRS, CDR2 YFSETQ. CDR3 sequence reads: CASSLAGRALGNTIYF. CDR3 nucleotides: TGCGCCAGCAGCTTGGCCGGCAGGGCCCTCGGAAACACCATATATTTT. Complete variable domain (other parts from reference TRBV5-1 and TRBJ1-3): KAGVTQTPRYLIKTRGQQVTLSCSPISGHRSVSWYQQTPGQGLQFLFEYFSETQRNKGNFPGRFSGRQFSNSRSEMNVSTLELGDSALYLCASSLAGRALGNTIYFGEGSWLTVV.

To note about this clone: The same CDR3 also results from other DNA sequences found in this sample. The chain recombines TRBV19 with TRBJ2-1; D tentatively fits TRBD1 or TRBD2 (6 bases each). This CDR3 spans 16 amino acids. Germline values: CDR1 LNHDA, CDR2 SQIVND (reference sequence). Trimming stripped 3 bases from V and 0 bases from J, with 12 bases between. Written as DNA, the CDR3 is TGTGCCAGTAGTATTTTTGGAGGGGGCTCCTACAATGAGCAGTTCTTC. Amino acids: CASSIFGGGSYNEQFF.

A single count supports this clone. V and J are TRBV28 and TRBJ2-4; D is possibly TRBD1 or TRBD2 (5 bases each). The germline V gene has CDR1 MDHEN and CDR2 SYDVKM. The CDR3 extends over 14 amino acids. The V and J ends lost 2 bases and 8 bases respectively, with 13 bases between them. The CDR3 loop is CASSLGGVSYIQYF. DNA for the CDR3: TGTGCCAGCAGTTTAGGGGGAGTTAGTTACATTCAGTACTTC.

In its sample, this clone was seen a few times. The chain combines TRBV30 with TRBJ2-2, with 9 nucleotides matching TRBD2. The CDR3 loop spans 15 amino acids. V trimming: 5 bases; J trimming: 7 bases; junction bases outside the gene matches: 11. Germline values: CDR1 GTSNPN, CDR2 SVGIG (reference sequence). This chain's CDR3 is CAWLGREGRGGELFF. The CDR3 DNA reads as TGTGCCTGGTTGGGGCGGGAGGGCCGTGGCGGGGAGCTGTTTTTT.

The J gene is TRBJ1-2, the V gene TRBV5-1; 7 bases map to TRBD1. Germline loops: CDR1 SGHRS, CDR2 YFSETQ. The V segment lost 4 bases and the J segment 3 bases; nucleotides outside the gene matches: 15. This CDR3 has 17 amino acids. Here the CDR3 reads CASSGTGTVSHDYGYTF. The CDR3 DNA reads as TGCGCCAGCAGCGGAACCGGGACAGTGAGTCATGACTATGGCTACACCTTC.

The chain carries TRBV28 and TRBJ1-1, with 9 bases matching TRBD1. CDR1 MDHEN and CDR2 SYDVKM come from the germline V gene. Germline trimming cut 6 bases from V and 4 bases from J; bases unmatched to any gene: 9. The CDR3 loop spans 15 amino acids. The CDR3 DNA follows: TGTGCCAGCAGCGTCGTGGGACAGGGCGGCACTGAAGCTTTCTTT. Translated: CASSVVGQGGTEAFF.

The chain has TRBV5-4 and TRBJ2-7, with D unclear. Germline assignment: CDR1 SGHNT and CDR2 YYREEE (reference sequence). Trimming took 2 bases from V and 2 from J, leaving 11 bases between them. This CDR3 has 14 residues. The CDR3 spells CASSFTGLTYEQYF. The CDR3 nucleotides are TGTGCCAGCAGCTTCACCGGCCTTACCTACGAGCAGTACTTC.

The V and J genes are TRBV7-9 and TRBJ2-1; D remains ambiguous. CDR3 length: 11 residues. V was shortened by 2 bases and J by 8 bases, with 4 bases between the two germline ends. Germline V CDR1 and CDR2: SEHNR, FQNEAQ (reference sequence). In DNA form, the CDR3 reads TGTGCCAGCAGCTTACAATATGAGCAGTTCTTC. This codes for CASSLQYEQFF.

This sequence joins TRBV7-7 and TRBJ2-5; 12 bases are a match to TRBD1. CDR1 and CDR2 from the germline V gene are SSHAT and FNYEAQ (reference sequence). V lost 5 bases, J lost 5 bases, and 6 bases stayed unmatched. The CDR3 length is 15 residues. CDR3 amino acids: CASSRDRGPKETQYF. The CDR3 DNA is TGTGCCAGCAGCCGGGACAGGGGGCCGAAGGAGACCCAGTACTTC.

V is TRBV12-5 and J is TRBJ1-3; unclear D gene. V was pared by 4 bases and J by 2 bases, with 3 bases between. The CDR3 is 12 residues long. CDR1 and CDR2 from the germline V gene are LGHNT and FRNRAP. CDR3 bases: TGTGCTAGTGGTTCGGCTGGAAACACCATATATTTT. Amino acid sequence: CASGSAGNTIYF.

The gene calls are TRBV6-5 and TRBJ2-1; the D is unclear. V was trimmed by 6 bases and J by 0 bases, leaving 9 bases between them. Germline V gives CDR1 MNHEY, CDR2 SVGAGI. This CDR3 is built from 14 residues. The CDR3 loop reads CASRRISSYNEQFF. The CDR3 region has the DNA TGTGCCAGCAGGCGGATAAGCTCCTACAATGAGCAGTTCTTC.

This clone was observed once. CDR3 DNA sequence: TGTGCCAGTAACGCCCGGGGCCTTAACACCGGGGAGCTGTTTTTT. Translation: CASNARGLNTGELFF. V and J are TRBV19 and TRBJ2-2; D tentatively fits TRBD1 or TRBD2 (5 bases each). There are 15 residues in the CDR3. V lost 7 bases and J 2 bases, leaving 14 bases between the germline ends. Germline CDR1 and CDR2: LNHDA and SQIVND (reference sequence).

The chain couples TRBV28 to TRBJ1-1; 8 nucleotides line up with TRBD1. After removal of 4 bases from V and 11 bases from J, the junction contained 15 bases not matched to a gene. In germline, CDR1 is MDHEN, CDR2 SYDVKM. This CDR3 is built from 15 residues. The CDR3 loop reads CASSSFGQGPFWAFF. Here the CDR3 DNA reads TGTGCCAGCAGTTCCTTCGGACAGGGCCCGTTTTGGGCTTTCTTT.

The chain has TRBV6-1 and TRBJ2-3, with a tentative D call TRBD1 (6 bases). Germline V gives CDR1 MNHNS, CDR2 SASEGT. V was pared by 2 bases and J by 0 bases, with 12 bases between. The CDR3 spans 16 residues. In nucleotides, the CDR3 is TGTGCCAGCAGTGAATTCCACGGACAGAGCACAGATACGCAGTATTTT. Amino acid sequence: CASSEFHGQSTDTQYF.

As for this clone: A much larger clone lies one base from this, so it may be a read error. This sample also contains other DNA sequences that code for the same CDR3. The chain joins TRBV28 to TRBJ1-2; unclear D gene. The V end lost 3 bases, the J end lost 3 bases, and 2 bases lay between the germline ends. Per germline, CDR1 MDHEN and CDR2 SYDVKM. The CDR3 extends over 11 amino acids. CDR3 loop: CASSLHYGYTF. CDR3 DNA sequence: TGTGCCAGCAGTTTGCACTATGGCTACACCTTC.

This chain uses TRBV9 with TRBJ2-7; D perhaps matches TRBD1 (7 bases). The germline CDR1 and CDR2 sequences are SGDLS and YYNGEE. CDR3 length equals 15 residues. V was cut by 0 bases and J by 6 bases, with 16 bases left in between. Here the CDR3 reads CASSVGAQGGAEQYF. The CDR3 nucleotides read TGTGCCAGCAGCGTAGGAGCGCAGGGGGGAGCCGAGCAGTACTTC.

The V call is TRBV7-8, the J call TRBJ1-3; unclear D gene. This CDR3 contains 16 residues. V gave up 2 bases and J gave up 2 bases, with 13 bases separating them. The V gene's germline CDR1 is SGHVS and CDR2 FQNEAQ. This CDR3 reads CASSLRREGTGNTIYF. CDR3 DNA: TGTGCCAGCAGCTTACGACGAGAGGGAACTGGAAACACCATATATTTT.

This CDR3 reads CASSSTPGTGYEKLFF. The DNA for the CDR3 is TGCGCCAGCAGCAGTACCCCGGGGACAGGGTATGAAAAACTGTTTTTT. V usage is TRBV5-1 and J usage is TRBJ1-4; 9 bases agree with TRBD1. This CDR3 comprises 16 residues. Germline CDR1 SGHRS, CDR2 YFSETQ. J was trimmed by 6 bases and V by 4 bases; bases with no gene match: 10.

As concerns this clone: This sequence may be a read error, since a much larger clone differs from it by one base. CDR3 amino acids: CAWSGGSQETQYF. In DNA form, the CDR3 reads TGTGCCTGGAGTGGGGGCAGCCAAGAGACCCAGTACTTC. The chain joins TRBV30 to TRBJ2-5, with a weak D call TRBD1 (5 bases). V was cut by 1 base and J by 1 base, with 7 bases left in between. The germline V gene has CDR1 GTSNPN and CDR2 SVGIG (reference sequence). The CDR3 has 13 residues.